This record looks at one T cell receptor beta chain sequence and its context. The sample comes from a study of blood T cell repertoires in COVID-19. Study information: Samples came from the United States, Italy and Spain, spanning acute and convalescent COVID-19. PBMCs, B-cell-depleted T cells, or T cells were the source of the cDNA or gDNA that made up the material.

Original processing methods: Amplifying reference gene primers gave estimates of nucleated cell counts. TCRdb keeps only in-frame clones here, not all; method: immunoSEQ multiplex PCR. V and J calls and clone size are copied from that table; D and trimming were computed from the DNA. The table lists 120,000 or so clones, 84% of them singletons. V dropped 1 base and J dropped 11; count of bases not matched to a gene: 10. CDR3 length: 15 amino acids. In germline, CDR1 is LGHDT, CDR2 YNNKEL (reference sequence). The sample was peripheral blood. The source of this sequence is a woman younger than 45 who had recovered from COVID-19. This chain connects TRBV3-1 (or the pseudogene TRBV3-2) to TRBJ1-2; 10 bases align to TRBD1. The CDR3 DNA reads as TGTGCCAGCAGCCAAGGTGGGACAGGGGCTATGGGGTACACCTTC. Translation gives CASSQGGTGAMGYTF.